This T cell receptor (beta chain) was observed in a study of STAT5B mutations in CD4+ large granular lymphocyte leukemia. General study findings and limits: Patient CD4-sorted repertoires looked more clonal than healthy CD4+ repertoires, even without putative leukemic clones.

With regard to this clone: Its specificity is not known.

Healthy controls were blood donor buffy coats. Per the original methods: The detection floor for productive clonotype frequency was 2.59 x 10-5. The data were produced by immunoSEQ multiplex PCR, yet TCRdb's version contains in-frame clones alone and is incomplete. V, J and clone size derive from that table, while D and trimming were established from the DNA sequence. The top ten hold 0.41% of the sample, which has more than 30,000 clones, roughly nine tenths seen once. This sequence was found in a human donor in good health. Material for sequencing was CD4+ T cells from blood buffy coats.

This CDR3 is CSVWDRLAGAPQYF. The CDR3 DNA is TGCAGCGTTTGGGACCGACTAGCGGGAGCGCCCCAGTACTTC. This rearrangement joins TRBV29-1 to TRBJ2-5; 12 bases are shared with TRBD2. Germline V gives CDR1 SQVTM, CDR2 ANQGSEA. The CDR3 is made up of 14 amino acids. With 5 bases clipped from V and 9 bases from J, the junction kept 10 bases outside the gene matches.